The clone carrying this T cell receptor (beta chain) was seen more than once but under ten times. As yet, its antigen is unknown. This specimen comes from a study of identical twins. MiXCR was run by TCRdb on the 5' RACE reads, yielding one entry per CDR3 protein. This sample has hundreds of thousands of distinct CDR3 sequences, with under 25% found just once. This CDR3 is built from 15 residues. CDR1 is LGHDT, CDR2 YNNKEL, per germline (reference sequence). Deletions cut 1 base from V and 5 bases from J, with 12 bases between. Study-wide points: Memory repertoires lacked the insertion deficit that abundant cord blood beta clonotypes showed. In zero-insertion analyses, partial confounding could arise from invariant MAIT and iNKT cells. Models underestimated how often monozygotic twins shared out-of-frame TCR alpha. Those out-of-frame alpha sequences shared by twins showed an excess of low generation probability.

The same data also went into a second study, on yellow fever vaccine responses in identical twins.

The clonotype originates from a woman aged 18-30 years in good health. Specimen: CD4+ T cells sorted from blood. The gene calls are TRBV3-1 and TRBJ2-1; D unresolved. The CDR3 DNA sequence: TGTGCCAGCAGCCAAGGCTTGGGCAGAAACAATGAGCAGTTCTTC. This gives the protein CASSQGLGRNNEQFF.